The 5 T cell receptor beta chains below were found in one sample sequenced in a study. TCRdb passed the 5' RACE reads through MiXCR, listing each CDR3 protein once. The sample includes roughly 55,000 distinct CDR3 sequences, approximately 23% of them seen just once. Material for sequencing was tumor-infiltrating naive CD4+ T cells sorted from the breast tumor. Noted subset: naive CD4+ T cells, CD4+CD45RA+CD25-. The receptors here all came from a female donor with breast cancer.

Concerning this clonotype: An end of the junction differs from the germline gene, which may be a read error. The chain couples TRBV5-1 to TRBJ2-1, with a weak D call TRBD1 (7 bases). Germline CDR1 and CDR2: SGHRS and YFSETQ. The CDR3 totals 14 residues. CDR3 DNA: TGCGCCAGCACCCAGGGGGGTGTGCACAAGGAGCAGTTCTTC. Its protein is CASTQGGVHKEQFF.

This clonotype was picked up a small number of times. The junction differs from germline at one of its ends, possibly a read error. The chain joins TRBV7-7 to TRBJ2-2, with a tentative D call TRBD1 (5 bases). CDR1 SSHAT and CDR2 FNYEAQ come from the germline V gene (reference sequence). The CDR3 spans 14 residues. The CDR3: CASSLQGNTGELFF. CDR3 sequence (DNA): TGTGCTAGCAGCTTGCAGGGGAACACCGGGGAGCTGTTTTTT. Based on the CDR3 plus reference TRBV7-7 and TRBJ2-2, the full variable domain is GAGVSQSPRYKVTKRGQDVTLRCDPISSHATLYWYQQALGQGPEFLTYFNYEAQPDKSGLPSDRFSAERPEGSISTLTIQRTEQRDSAMYRCASSLQGNTGELFFGEGSRLTVL.

This clonotype was seen more than once but under ten times. The V call is TRBV20-1, the J call TRBJ2-1, with D unclear. CDR1 is DFQATT and CDR2 is SNEGSKA in the germline V gene (reference sequence). V shed 5 bases and J shed 1 base, with 9 bases lying between them. This CDR3 is 13 amino acids long. This CDR3 is CSAEWGSYNEQFF. The CDR3, as DNA: TGCAGTGCTGAATGGGGTTCCTACAATGAGCAGTTCTTC.

This clonotype was counted at least ten times. The CDR3 DNA reads TGTGCCAGCAGCGTAGATGTTAATGAAAAACTGTTTTTT. This gives the protein CASSVDVNEKLFF. The rearrangement links TRBV9 to TRBJ1-4; no clear D. Germline lookup yields CDR1 SGDLS and CDR2 YYNGEE. V dropped 0 bases and J dropped 4 bases, with 4 bases sitting between them. This CDR3 contains 13 residues.

The CDR3 DNA is TGTGCCAGCAGCTTTTTCGCGGATCAGCCCCAGCATTTT. This codes for CASSFFADQPQHF. V usage is TRBV7-8 and J usage is TRBJ1-5; D gene ambiguous. CDR3 length: 13 residues. Trimming left V 3 bases short and J 5 bases short, with 8 bases between. Germline values: CDR1 SGHVS, CDR2 FQNEAQ.